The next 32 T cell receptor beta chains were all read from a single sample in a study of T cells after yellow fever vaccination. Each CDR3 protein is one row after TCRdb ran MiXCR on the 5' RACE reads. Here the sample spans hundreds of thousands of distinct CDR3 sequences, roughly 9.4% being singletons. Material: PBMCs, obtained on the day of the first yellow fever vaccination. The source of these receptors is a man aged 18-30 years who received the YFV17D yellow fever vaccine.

Written as DNA, the CDR3 is TGTGCCACCAGCAGAGAGCGGGGCTCCTACAATGAGCAGTTCTTC. Translating gives CATSRERGSYNEQFF. This sequence joins TRBV15 and TRBJ2-1, with D possibly matching TRBD2 (6 bases). Trimming stripped 0 bases from V and 0 bases from J, with 6 bases between. CDR1 is LNHNV, CDR2 YYDKDF, per germline (reference sequence). The CDR3 totals 15 residues.

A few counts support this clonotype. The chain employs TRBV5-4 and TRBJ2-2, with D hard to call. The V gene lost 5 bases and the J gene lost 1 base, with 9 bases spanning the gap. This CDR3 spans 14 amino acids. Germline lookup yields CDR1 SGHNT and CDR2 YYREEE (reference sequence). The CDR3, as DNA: TGTGCCAGCAGTACCCCAGAGAACACCGGGGAGCTGTTTTTT. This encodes CASSTPENTGELFF.

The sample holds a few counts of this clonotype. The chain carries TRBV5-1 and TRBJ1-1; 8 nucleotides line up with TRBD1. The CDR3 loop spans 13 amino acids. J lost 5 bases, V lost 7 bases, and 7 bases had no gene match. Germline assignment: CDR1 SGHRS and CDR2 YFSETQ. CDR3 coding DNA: TGCGCCAGCCACTACGACAGGGGAACTGAAGCTTTCTTT. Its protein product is CASHYDRGTEAFF. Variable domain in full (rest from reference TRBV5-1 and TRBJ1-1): KAGVTQTPRYLIKTRGQQVTLSCSPISGHRSVSWYQQTPGQGLQFLFEYFSETQRNKGNFPGRFSGRQFSNSRSEMNVSTLELGDSALYLCASHYDRGTEAFFGQGTRLTVV.

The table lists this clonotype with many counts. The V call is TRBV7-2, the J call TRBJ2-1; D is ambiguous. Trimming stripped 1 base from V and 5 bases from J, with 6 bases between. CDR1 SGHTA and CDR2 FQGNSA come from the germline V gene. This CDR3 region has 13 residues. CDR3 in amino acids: CASSLGWDNEQFF. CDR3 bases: TGTGCCAGCAGCTTAGGCTGGGACAATGAGCAGTTCTTC.

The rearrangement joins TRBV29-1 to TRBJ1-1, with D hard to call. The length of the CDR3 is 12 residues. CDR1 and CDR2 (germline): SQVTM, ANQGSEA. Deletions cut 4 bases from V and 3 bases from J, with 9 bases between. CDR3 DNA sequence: TGCAGCGTTGCCCCAGCGTACACTGAAGCTTTCTTT. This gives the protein CSVAPAYTEAFF.

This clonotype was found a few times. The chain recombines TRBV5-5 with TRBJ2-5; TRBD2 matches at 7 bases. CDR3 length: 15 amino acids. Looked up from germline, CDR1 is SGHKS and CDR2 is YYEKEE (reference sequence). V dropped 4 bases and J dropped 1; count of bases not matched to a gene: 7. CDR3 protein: CASSRPGGSQETQYF. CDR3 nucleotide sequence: TGTGCCAGCAGCCGTCCCGGGGGGAGCCAAGAGACCCAGTACTTC. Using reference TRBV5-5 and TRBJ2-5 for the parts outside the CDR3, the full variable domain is DAGVTQSPTHLIKTRGQQVTLRCSPISGHKSVSWYQQVLGQGPQFIFQYYEKEERGRGNFPDRFSARQFPNYSSELNVNALLLGDSALYLCASSRPGGSQETQYFGPGTRLLVL.

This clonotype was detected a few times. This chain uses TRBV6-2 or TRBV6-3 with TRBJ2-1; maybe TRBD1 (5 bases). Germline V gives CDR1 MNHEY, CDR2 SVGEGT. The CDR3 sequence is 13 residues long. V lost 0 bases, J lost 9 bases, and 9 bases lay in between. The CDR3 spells CASSYSFRVEQFF. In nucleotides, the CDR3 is TGTGCCAGCAGTTACTCGTTCAGGGTTGAGCAGTTCTTC.

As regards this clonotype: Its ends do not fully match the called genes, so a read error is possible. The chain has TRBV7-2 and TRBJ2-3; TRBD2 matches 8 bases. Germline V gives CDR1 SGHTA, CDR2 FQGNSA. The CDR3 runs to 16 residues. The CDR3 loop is CATSQRGVAGQDMQYF. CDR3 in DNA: TGTGCCACCTCCCAAAGGGGGGTAGCGGGGCAAGATATGCAGTATTTT.

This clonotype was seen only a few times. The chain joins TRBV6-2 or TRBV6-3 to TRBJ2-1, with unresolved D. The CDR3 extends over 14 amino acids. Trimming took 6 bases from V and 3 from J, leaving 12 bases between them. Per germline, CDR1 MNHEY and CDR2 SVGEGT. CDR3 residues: CASRQLPNYNEQFF. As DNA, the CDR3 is TGTGCCAGCAGACAGCTGCCCAACTACAATGAGCAGTTCTTC.

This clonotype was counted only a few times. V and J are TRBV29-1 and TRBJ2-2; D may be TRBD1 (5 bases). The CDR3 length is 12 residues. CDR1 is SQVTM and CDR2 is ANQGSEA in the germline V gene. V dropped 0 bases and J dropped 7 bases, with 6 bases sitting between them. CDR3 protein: CSVEEDSGELFF. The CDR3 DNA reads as TGCAGCGTTGAAGAAGACAGCGGGGAGCTGTTTTTT.

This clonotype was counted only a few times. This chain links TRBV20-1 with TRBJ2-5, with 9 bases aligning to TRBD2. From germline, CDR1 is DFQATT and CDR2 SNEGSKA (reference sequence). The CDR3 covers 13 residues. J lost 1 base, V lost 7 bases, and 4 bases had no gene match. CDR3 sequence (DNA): TGCAGTGGCACTAGCGGGCTCCAAGAGACCCAGTACTTC. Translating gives CSGTSGLQETQYF.

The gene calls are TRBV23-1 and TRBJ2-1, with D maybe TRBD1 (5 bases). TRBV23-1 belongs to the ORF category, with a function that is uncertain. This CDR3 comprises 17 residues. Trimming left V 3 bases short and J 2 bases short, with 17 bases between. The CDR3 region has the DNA TGCGCCAGCAGTCAGGTGGACCCAGGACATACCTACAATGAGCAGTTCTTC. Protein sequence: CASSQVDPGHTYNEQFF.

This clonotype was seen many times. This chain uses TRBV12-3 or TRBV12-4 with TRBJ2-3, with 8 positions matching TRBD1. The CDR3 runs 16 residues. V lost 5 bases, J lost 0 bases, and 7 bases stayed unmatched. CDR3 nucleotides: TGTGCCAGCAGTCAGGGGGCCGCGTTAAGCACAGATACGCAGTATTTT. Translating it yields CASSQGAALSTDTQYF.

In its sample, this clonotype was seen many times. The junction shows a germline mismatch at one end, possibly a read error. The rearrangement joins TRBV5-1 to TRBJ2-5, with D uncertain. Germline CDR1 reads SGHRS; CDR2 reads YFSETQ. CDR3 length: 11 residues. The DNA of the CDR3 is TGTGCCAGCAGCTTTGAAGAGACCCAGTACTTC. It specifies CASSFEETQYF.

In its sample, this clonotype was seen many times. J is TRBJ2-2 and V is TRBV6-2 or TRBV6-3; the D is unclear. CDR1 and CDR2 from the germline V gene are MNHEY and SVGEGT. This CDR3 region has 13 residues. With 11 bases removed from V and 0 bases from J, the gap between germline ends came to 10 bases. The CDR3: CAYGPSNTGELFF. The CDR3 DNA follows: TGTGCCTATGGGCCATCGAACACCGGGGAGCTGTTTTTT.

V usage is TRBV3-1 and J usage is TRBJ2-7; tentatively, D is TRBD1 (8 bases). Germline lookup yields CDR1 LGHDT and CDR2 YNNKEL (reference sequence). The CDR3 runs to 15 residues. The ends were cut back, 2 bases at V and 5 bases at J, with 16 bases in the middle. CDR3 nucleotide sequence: TGTGCCAGCAGCCAACCAGGGGGCGGGAGACACGAGCAGTACTTC. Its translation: CASSQPGGGRHEQYF.

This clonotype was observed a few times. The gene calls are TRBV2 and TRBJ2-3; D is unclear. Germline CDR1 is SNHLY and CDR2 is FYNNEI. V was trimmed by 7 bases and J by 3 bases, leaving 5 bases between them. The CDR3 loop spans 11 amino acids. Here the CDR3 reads CASTQTDTQYF. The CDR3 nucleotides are TGTGCCAGCACACAGACAGATACGCAGTATTTT.

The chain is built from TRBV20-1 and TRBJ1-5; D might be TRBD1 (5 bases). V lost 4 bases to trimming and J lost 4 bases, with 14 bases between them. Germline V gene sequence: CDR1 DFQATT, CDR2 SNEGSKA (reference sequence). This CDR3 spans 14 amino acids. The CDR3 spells CSATSWGGNQPQHF. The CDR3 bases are TGCAGTGCTACCTCATGGGGCGGGAATCAGCCCCAGCATTTT.

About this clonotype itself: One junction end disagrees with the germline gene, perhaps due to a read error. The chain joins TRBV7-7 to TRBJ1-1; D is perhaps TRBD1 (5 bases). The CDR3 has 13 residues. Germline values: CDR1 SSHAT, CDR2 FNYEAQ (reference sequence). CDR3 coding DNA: TGTGCTAGCAGCTTGTCGGGGGGGAGTGAAGCTTTCTTT. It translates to CASSLSGGSEAFF.

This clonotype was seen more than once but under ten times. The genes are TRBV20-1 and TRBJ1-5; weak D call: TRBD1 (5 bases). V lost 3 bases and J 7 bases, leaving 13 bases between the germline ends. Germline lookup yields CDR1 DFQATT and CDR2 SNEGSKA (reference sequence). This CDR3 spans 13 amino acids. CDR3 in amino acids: CSASPGAGQPQHF. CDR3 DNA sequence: TGCAGTGCTAGTCCTGGGGCGGGACAGCCCCAGCATTTT.

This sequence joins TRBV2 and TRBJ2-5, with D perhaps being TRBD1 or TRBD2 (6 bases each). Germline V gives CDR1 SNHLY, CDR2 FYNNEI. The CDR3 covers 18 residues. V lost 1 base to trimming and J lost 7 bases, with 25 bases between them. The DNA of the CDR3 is TGTGCCAGCAGTGAAGGTGGGGGGCGACTCCAATTCAGGGGGACCCAGTACTTC. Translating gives CASSEGGGRLQFRGTQYF.

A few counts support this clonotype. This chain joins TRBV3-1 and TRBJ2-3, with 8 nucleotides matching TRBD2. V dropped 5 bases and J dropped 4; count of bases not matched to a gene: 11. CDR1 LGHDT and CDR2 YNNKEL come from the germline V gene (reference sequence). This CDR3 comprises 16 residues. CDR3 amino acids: CASSVRGTSRADTQYF. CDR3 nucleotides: TGTGCCAGCAGCGTCAGAGGGACTAGTCGGGCAGATACGCAGTATTTT.

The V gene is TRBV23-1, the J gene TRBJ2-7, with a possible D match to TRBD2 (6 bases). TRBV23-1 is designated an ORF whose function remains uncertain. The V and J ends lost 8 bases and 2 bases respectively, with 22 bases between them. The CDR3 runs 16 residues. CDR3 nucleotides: TGCGCCAGCGGAGGGGTGGGGAGCGTTACCACCTACGAGCAGTACTTC. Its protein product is CASGGVGSVTTYEQYF.

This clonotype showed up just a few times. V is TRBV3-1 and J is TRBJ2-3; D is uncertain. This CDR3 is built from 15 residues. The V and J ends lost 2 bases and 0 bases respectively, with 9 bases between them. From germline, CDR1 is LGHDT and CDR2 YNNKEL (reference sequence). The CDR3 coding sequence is TGTGCCAGCAGCCAACGGATCGCTAGCACAGATACGCAGTATTTT. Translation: CASSQRIASTDTQYF.

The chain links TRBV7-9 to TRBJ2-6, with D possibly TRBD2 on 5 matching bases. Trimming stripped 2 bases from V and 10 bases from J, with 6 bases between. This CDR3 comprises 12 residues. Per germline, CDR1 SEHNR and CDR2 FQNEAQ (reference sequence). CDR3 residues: CASSLTGNVLTF. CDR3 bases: TGTGCCAGCAGCTTAACGGGGAACGTCCTGACTTTC.

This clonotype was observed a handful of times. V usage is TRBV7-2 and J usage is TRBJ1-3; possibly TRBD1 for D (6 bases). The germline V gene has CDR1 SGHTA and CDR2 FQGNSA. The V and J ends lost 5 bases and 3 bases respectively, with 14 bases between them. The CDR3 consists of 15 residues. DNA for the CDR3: TGTGCCAGCAGCCTACAACAGGGTGGTGGAAACACCATATATTTT. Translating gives CASSLQQGGGNTIYF.

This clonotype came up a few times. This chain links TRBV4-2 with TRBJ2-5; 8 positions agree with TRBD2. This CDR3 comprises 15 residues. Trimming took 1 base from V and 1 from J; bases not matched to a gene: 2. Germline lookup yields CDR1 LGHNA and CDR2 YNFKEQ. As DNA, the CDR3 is TGTGCCAGCAGCCAAGTGCGGGGGGCCCAAGAGACCCAGTACTTC. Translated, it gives CASSQVRGAQETQYF.

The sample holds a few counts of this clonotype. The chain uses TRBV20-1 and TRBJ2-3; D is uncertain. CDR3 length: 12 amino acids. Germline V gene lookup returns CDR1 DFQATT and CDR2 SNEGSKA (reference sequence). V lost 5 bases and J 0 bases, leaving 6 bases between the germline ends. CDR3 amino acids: CSAEFSTDTQYF. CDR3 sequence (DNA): TGCAGTGCTGAGTTTAGCACAGATACGCAGTATTTT.

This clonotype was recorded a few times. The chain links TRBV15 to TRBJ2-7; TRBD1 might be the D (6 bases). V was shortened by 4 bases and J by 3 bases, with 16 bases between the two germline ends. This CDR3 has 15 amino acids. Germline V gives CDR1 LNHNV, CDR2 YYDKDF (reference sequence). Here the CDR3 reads CATSTYTGHSYEQYF. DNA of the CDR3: TGTGCCACCAGCACCTATACGGGACATAGCTACGAGCAGTACTTC.

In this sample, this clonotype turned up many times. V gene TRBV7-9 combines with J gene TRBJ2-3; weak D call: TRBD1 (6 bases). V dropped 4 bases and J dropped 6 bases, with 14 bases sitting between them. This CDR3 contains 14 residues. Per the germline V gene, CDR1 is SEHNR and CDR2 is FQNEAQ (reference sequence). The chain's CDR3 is CASSYLQGSDTQYF. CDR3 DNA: TGTGCCAGCAGCTATCTACAGGGATCGGATACGCAGTATTTT.

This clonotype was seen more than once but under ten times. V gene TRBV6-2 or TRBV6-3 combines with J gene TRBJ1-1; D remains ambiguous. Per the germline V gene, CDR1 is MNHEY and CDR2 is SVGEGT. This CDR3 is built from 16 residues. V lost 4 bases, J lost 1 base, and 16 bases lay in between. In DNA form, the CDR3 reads TGTGCCAGCAGTTGGGTTCCACCTCAGCCGAACACTGAAGCTTTCTTT. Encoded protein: CASSWVPPQPNTEAFF.

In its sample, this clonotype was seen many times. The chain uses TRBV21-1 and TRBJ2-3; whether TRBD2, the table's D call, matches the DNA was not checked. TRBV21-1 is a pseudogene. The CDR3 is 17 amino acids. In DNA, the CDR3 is TGTGCCAGCAGCAAAGCGAGGAGGGGCCGTTACACAGATACGCAGTATTTT. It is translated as CASSKARRGRYTDTQYF.